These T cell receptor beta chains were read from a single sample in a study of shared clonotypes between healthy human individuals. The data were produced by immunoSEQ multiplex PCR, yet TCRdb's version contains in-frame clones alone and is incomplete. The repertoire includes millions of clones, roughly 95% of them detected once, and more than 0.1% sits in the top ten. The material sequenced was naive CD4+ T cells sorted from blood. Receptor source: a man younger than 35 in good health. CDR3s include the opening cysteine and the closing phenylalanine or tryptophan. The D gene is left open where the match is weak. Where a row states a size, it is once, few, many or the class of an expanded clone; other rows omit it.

CATSRTGTNYEQYF	TGTGCCACCTCAAGGACAGGAACTAACTACGAGCAGTACTTC	.	TRBD1	TRBV10-3	TRBJ2-7
CASSLVSDTQYF	TGCGCCAGCAGCTTGGTCTCAGATACGCAGTATTTT	few	.	TRBV5-1	TRBJ2-3
CASSLRDHSTDTQYF	TGTGCCAGCAGCTTAAGGGACCATAGCACAGATACGCAGTATTTT	.	.	TRBV11-2	TRBJ2-3
CASSLGLLATNEKLFF	TGTGCCAGCAGCTTAGGACTTCTTGCAACTAATGAAAAACTGTTTTTT	few	.	TRBV5-5	TRBJ1-4
CASSKDRGLEGPLHF	TGTGCCAGCAGCAAGGACAGGGGGCTGGAGGGACCCCTCCACTTT	few	TRBD1	TRBV2	TRBJ1-6
CASKEGYGNQPQHF	TGTGCCAGTAAGGAAGGGTACGGCAATCAGCCCCAGCATTTT	.	.	TRBV19	TRBJ1-5
CASSGVANTGELFF	TGCGCCAGCAGCGGGGTTGCGAACACCGGGGAGCTGTTTTTT	.	.	TRBV5-1	TRBJ2-2
CASSESGTETYEQYF	TGTGCCAGCAGTGAGTCCGGGACAGAAACCTACGAGCAGTACTTC	.	TRBD1	TRBV2	TRBJ2-7
CASSIGGTGAQETQYF	TGTGCCAGTAGTATAGGGGGGACAGGGGCCCAAGAGACCCAGTACTTC	once	TRBD1	TRBV19	TRBJ2-5
CASSVQLTGSQPQHF	TGTGCCAGCAGTGTACAACTGACAGGGTCTCAGCCCCAGCATTTT	.	TRBD1	TRBV6-1	TRBJ1-5
CASTLGASNEKLFF	TGTGCCAGCACCTTGGGGGCCTCTAATGAAAAACTGTTTTTT	few	.	TRBV6-1	TRBJ1-4
CAWGRAGELFF	TGTGCCTGGGGCAGGGCTGGGGAGCTGTTTTTT	.	.	TRBV30	TRBJ2-2
CASSQGGVRDGSYEQYF	TGCGCCAGCAGCCAAGGGGGGGTAAGGGACGGCTCCTACGAGCAGTACTTC	.	.	TRBV4-1	TRBJ2-7
CASSEDMGLNQPQHF	TGTGCCAGCAGTGAAGATATGGGTTTGAATCAGCCCCAGCATTTT	.	.	TRBV6-1	TRBJ1-5
CASSQDLGQNTEAFF	TGCGCCAGCAGCCAAGATCTGGGACAGAACACTGAAGCTTTCTTT	.	.	TRBV4-3	TRBJ1-1
CASSEERGSAEAFF	TGTGCCAGCAGTGAGGAACGTGGGAGTGCTGAAGCTTTCTTT	.	.	TRBV6-1	TRBJ1-1
CASSSNRQGNTEAFF	TGTGCCAGCAGCTCCAACCGCCAGGGAAACACTGAAGCTTTCTTT	.	.	TRBV5-4	TRBJ1-1
CASSYSDSTDTQYF	TGTGCCAGCAGTTACTCAGATAGCACAGATACGCAGTATTTT	.	.	TRBV6-5	TRBJ2-3
CAISEEGSNYEQYF	TGTGCCATCAGTGAGGAGGGGTCGAACTACGAGCAGTACTTC	.	.	TRBV10-3	TRBJ2-7
CSVESSYEQYF	TGCAGCGTTGAATCCAGCTACGAGCAGTACTTC	few	.	TRBV29-1	TRBJ2-7
CASSFATDRHNEQFF	TGTGCCAGCAGTTTCGCCACGGACAGACACAATGAGCAGTTCTTC	.	.	TRBV6-5	TRBJ2-1
CASSYQPGTDTQYF	TGTGCCAGCAGTTACCAGCCGGGCACAGATACGCAGTATTTT	.	.	TRBV6-5	TRBJ2-3
CASSTTWTGGYEQYF	TGTGCCAGTAGTACAACCTGGACAGGGGGCTACGAGCAGTACTTC	.	TRBD1	TRBV19	TRBJ2-7
CASSSGAEEQYF	TGTGCCAGCTCATCAGGGGCTGAGGAGCAGTACTTC	.	.	TRBV18	TRBJ2-7
CASSRQGGTDTQYF	TGTGCCAGCTCAAGACAGGGGGGGACAGATACGCAGTATTTT	once	TRBD1	TRBV18	TRBJ2-3
CASSEGLAFF	TGTGCCAGCAGTGAAGGTCTGGCTTTCTTT	.	.	TRBV2	TRBJ1-1
CASSPDRTGHEQYF	TGTGCCAGCAGCCCAGACAGGACGGGGCACGAGCAGTACTTC	.	.	TRBV14	TRBJ2-7
CASRIRDRGLPQHF	TGTGCCAGTAGGATCCGGGACAGGGGGTTGCCCCAGCATTTT	.	TRBD1	TRBV19	TRBJ1-5
CASSLEGTGSYEQYF	TGCGCCAGCAGCTTGGAGGGCACGGGATCCTACGAGCAGTACTTC	once	.	TRBV5-1	TRBJ2-7
CASSLTSGSYEQYF	TGTGCCAGCAGCCTGACTAGCGGTTCCTACGAGCAGTACTTC	once	TRBD2	TRBV7-9	TRBJ2-7
CASRSGTGTTGELFF	TGTGCCAGCAGATCCGGGACAGGGACCACCGGGGAGCTGTTTTTT	.	TRBD1	TRBV6-5	TRBJ2-2
CASSGALDTEAFF	TGTGCCAGCAGTGGGGCCTTGGACACTGAAGCTTTCTTT	few	.	TRBV25-1	TRBJ1-1
CASSLVADSRHEQYF	TGTGCCAGCAGCTTAGTAGCGGACTCACGCCACGAGCAGTACTTC	.	.	TRBV7-9	TRBJ2-7
CASSGVPRTGSSFF	TGTGCCAGTAGTGGGGTCCCCAGGACGGGTAGCTCTTTCTTT	.	.	TRBV19	TRBJ1-1
CASSPKLGFTYEQYF	TGTGCCAGCAGTCCCAAGTTGGGGTTTACCTACGAGCAGTACTTC	.	.	TRBV2	TRBJ2-7